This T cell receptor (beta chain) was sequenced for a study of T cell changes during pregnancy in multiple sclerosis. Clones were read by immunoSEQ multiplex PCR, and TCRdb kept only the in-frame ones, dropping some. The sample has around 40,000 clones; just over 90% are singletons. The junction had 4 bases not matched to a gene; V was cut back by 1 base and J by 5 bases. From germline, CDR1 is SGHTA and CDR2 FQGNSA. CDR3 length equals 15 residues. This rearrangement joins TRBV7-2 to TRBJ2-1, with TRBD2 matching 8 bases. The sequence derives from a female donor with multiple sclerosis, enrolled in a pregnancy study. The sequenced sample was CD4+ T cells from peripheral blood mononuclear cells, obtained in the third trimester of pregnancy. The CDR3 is CASSLVGTSNNEQFF. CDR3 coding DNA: TGTGCCAGCAGCTTAGTAGGGACTAGTAACAATGAGCAGTTCTTC.